The 20 T cell receptor beta chains listed next were all sequenced from one sample in a study of human T cells and chemical hapten exposure. TCRdb analysed the RACE reads with MiXCR anew, one entry per CDR3 protein. The sample consists of around 67,000 distinct CDR3 sequences, roughly 8.5% of them appearing once. Time point given: patch test 2, 6 weeks after DPC sensitization. Treatment meaning: therapeutic diphenylcyclopropenone sensitization with weekly scalp DPC. Sample: whole blood, taken in connection with sensitization to the hapten diphenylcyclopropenone (DPC). The receptors here all came from a woman in her 50s with alopecia areata. Some clones in this sample may be carry-over from other donors' samples.

This clonotype was counted a few times. CDR3 DNA sequence: TGTGCCAGCAGACGTACTAGGAGCACGGGACTGAATGAGCAGTTCTTC. Its translation: CASRRTRSTGLNEQFF. The rearrangement links TRBV12-3 or TRBV12-4 to TRBJ2-1, with D perhaps matching TRBD2 (6 bases). The CDR3 spans 16 residues. V shed 6 bases and J shed 7 bases, with 22 bases lying between them.

This clonotype appeared many times. The rearrangement links TRBV12-3 or TRBV12-4 to TRBJ1-4, with TRBD1 matching over 7 bases. V dropped 9 bases and J dropped 5; count of bases not matched to a gene: 6. The CDR3 totals 13 residues. CDR3 amino acids: CASSDRVNEKLFF. CDR3 bases: TGTGCCAGTTCAGACAGGGTGAATGAAAAACTGTTTTTT.

This clonotype has ten or more counts. V and J are TRBV5-1 and TRBJ1-1; no clear D. The germline V gene has CDR1 SGHRS and CDR2 YFSETQ. The V end was cut by 6 bases, the J end by 0 bases, with 9 bases between. The CDR3 sequence is 13 residues long. The CDR3 here is CASTDILNTEAFF. The CDR3 region has the DNA TGCGCCAGCACGGATATTCTGAACACTGAAGCTTTCTTT.

This clonotype was counted between two and nine times. The chain joins TRBV12-3 or TRBV12-4 to TRBJ1-1, with D possibly matching TRBD1 (6 bases). The V end was cut by 2 bases, the J end by 3 bases, with 7 bases between. This CDR3 spans 13 amino acids. For the CDR3, the DNA is TGTGCCAGCAGTTTAAAGGGGGACACTGAAGCTTTCTTT. Protein product: CASSLKGDTEAFF.

This clonotype appeared many times. The rearrangement joins TRBV20-1 to TRBJ2-3, with D unresolved. V lost 0 bases, J lost 4 bases, and 8 bases lay in between. Germline V gene data show CDR1 as DFQATT and CDR2 as SNEGSKA (reference sequence). This CDR3 contains 13 residues. The CDR3 reads CSARDPLPDTQYF. The CDR3 DNA is TGCAGTGCTAGAGACCCCCTGCCAGATACGCAGTATTTT.

The V gene is TRBV7-9, the J gene TRBJ2-1, with D unresolved. V was cut by 2 bases and J by 5 bases, with 7 bases left in between. CDR3 length equals 13 residues. In germline, CDR1 is SEHNR, CDR2 FQNEAQ (reference sequence). The CDR3 nucleotides read TGTGCCAGCAGCTTAAATAGTAACAATGAGCAGTTCTTC. It encodes CASSLNSNNEQFF.

This clonotype has just a few counts. The chain combines TRBV19 with TRBJ2-7; D uncertain. Germline V gives CDR1 LNHDA, CDR2 SQIVND (reference sequence). The V gene lost 3 bases and the J gene lost 6 bases, with 9 bases spanning the gap. CDR3 length equals 12 residues. CDR3: CASSMSGSEQYF. The CDR3 nucleotides read TGTGCCAGTAGTATGAGTGGTAGCGAGCAGTACTTC.

This clonotype occurred many times. This chain links TRBV14 with TRBJ1-1; D not certain. The germline gives CDR1 SGHDN, CDR2 FVKESK. The V gene lost 1 base and the J gene lost 4 bases, with 7 bases spanning the gap. The CDR3 is 13 amino acids. The CDR3 region is CASSQAGFTEAFF. The CDR3 nucleotides read TGTGCCAGCAGCCAAGCTGGGTTCACTGAAGCTTTCTTT.

This clonotype has more than one count but fewer than ten. V usage is TRBV5-1 and J usage is TRBJ2-3, with 10 bases aligning to TRBD1. J lost 6 bases, V lost 4 bases, and 5 bases had no gene match. Germline V gene data show CDR1 as SGHRS and CDR2 as YFSETQ. The CDR3 runs to 14 residues. The CDR3 DNA reads as TGCGCCAGCAGCGCCGGACAGGGGGTCGATACGCAGTATTTT. Residues: CASSAGQGVDTQYF.

At least ten counts were recorded for this clonotype. The J gene is TRBJ1-1, the V gene TRBV5-1; maybe TRBD1 (6 bases). V gave up 5 bases and J gave up 3 bases, with 14 bases separating them. Germline lookup yields CDR1 SGHRS and CDR2 YFSETQ. The CDR3 contains 14 residues. CDR3 DNA: TGCGCCAGCAGTACAACAGGGTCTTACACTGAAGCTTTCTTT. Translation gives CASSTTGSYTEAFF.

This clonotype was seen a handful of times. The chain couples TRBV27 to TRBJ2-7, with 8 bases matching TRBD1. The germline V gene encodes CDR1 MNHEY and CDR2 SMNVEV (reference sequence). The CDR3 runs 11 residues. J was trimmed by 6 bases and V by 6 bases; bases with no gene match: 1. The CDR3 coding sequence is TGTGCCAGCAGGGACAGGGCCGAGCAGTACTTC. It yields the protein CASRDRAEQYF.

The table lists this clonotype with a few counts. The V gene is TRBV20-1, the J gene TRBJ2-7; TRBD1 matches at 7 bases. CDR1 is DFQATT and CDR2 is SNEGSKA in the germline V gene (reference sequence). This CDR3 is 16 amino acids long. J was trimmed by 2 bases and V by 1 base; bases with no gene match: 11. The CDR3 sequence is CSARGPQIDRAYEQYF. The CDR3 region has the DNA TGCAGTGCTAGAGGCCCGCAGATCGACAGGGCCTACGAGCAGTACTTC.

V is TRBV29-1 and J is TRBJ2-7, with TRBD1 matching over 10 bases. The CDR3 is made up of 13 amino acids. Germline V lookup: CDR1 SQVTM, CDR2 ANQGSEA. The V segment lost 7 bases and the J segment 4 bases; nucleotides outside the gene matches: 7. CDR3 residues: CSAMGQGRYEQYF. CDR3 nucleotides: TGCAGCGCAATGGGACAGGGGAGATACGAGCAGTACTTC.

The sample holds many counts of this clonotype. J is TRBJ1-1 and V is TRBV20-1; 7 bases line up with TRBD1. Trimming cost V 6 bases and J 5 bases; bases outside gene matches: 9. CDR1 DFQATT and CDR2 SNEGSKA come from the germline V gene (reference sequence). This CDR3 region has 13 residues. The CDR3 sequence: CSAVDRDKTEAFF. CDR3 DNA sequence: TGCAGTGCCGTTGACAGGGATAAGACTGAAGCTTTCTTT.

The J gene is TRBJ2-7, the V gene TRBV9; the match to TRBD2 covers 7 bases. This CDR3 comprises 14 residues. V lost 4 bases, J lost 7 bases, and 11 bases stayed unmatched. The V gene's germline CDR1 is SGDLS and CDR2 YYNGEE. CDR3 coding DNA: TGTGCCAGCAGCCCCCCGGGCCCCGGGAGGGAGCAGTACTTC. This translates into CASSPPGPGREQYF.

This sequence joins TRBV7-2 and TRBJ1-5, with D perhaps matching TRBD1 (5 bases). V was trimmed by 1 base and J by 5 bases, leaving 9 bases between them. The CDR3 is 14 residues long. Germline-derived CDR1 and CDR2 are SGHTA and FQGNSA. The CDR3, as DNA: TGTGCCAGCAGCTTAGGGCCAGGGTATCAGCCCCAGCATTTT. Translating it yields CASSLGPGYQPQHF.

This clonotype was seen more than once but under ten times. This chain joins TRBV5-1 and TRBJ2-7; tentative D call: TRBD1 (5 bases). Deletions cut 0 bases from V and 5 bases from J, with 9 bases between. Germline CDR1 is SGHRS and CDR2 is YFSETQ. The CDR3 consists of 13 residues. The CDR3 spells CASSLATANEQYF. In DNA form, the CDR3 reads TGCGCCAGCAGCTTGGCGACAGCTAACGAGCAGTACTTC.

This chain links TRBV7-4 with TRBJ1-5; D possibly corresponds to TRBD1 (6 bases). Germline CDR1 is SGHVT and CDR2 is SQSDAQ. The germline V and J ends were trimmed by 0 bases and 11 bases, with 29 bases remaining between them. The CDR3 length is 19 residues. CDR3 DNA: TGTGCCAGCAGCTTAGCGGTCCCGCAGGGGCCGCCAAAAGAACAGGCCCAGCATTTT. It encodes CASSLAVPQGPPKEQAQHF.

This clonotype occurred many times. The chain employs TRBV3-1 and TRBJ2-7; no firm D call. V was trimmed by 3 bases and J by 3 bases, leaving 9 bases between them. This CDR3 comprises 13 residues. CDR1 and CDR2 from the germline V gene are LGHDT and YNNKEL (reference sequence). CDR3 nucleotides: TGTGCCAGCAGCCAGGTGGACGGCTACGAGCAGTACTTC. Translating it yields CASSQVDGYEQYF.

A few counts support this clonotype. The chain is built from TRBV7-2 and TRBJ1-4, with a possible D match to TRBD1 (6 bases). The CDR3 extends over 15 amino acids. The ends were cut back, 5 bases at V and 8 bases at J, with 18 bases in the middle. Looked up from germline, CDR1 is SGHTA and CDR2 is FQGNSA. DNA for the CDR3: TGTGCCAGCAGCCGGAAATGGACAGATTCAGAAAAACTGTTTTTT. This sequence encodes CASSRKWTDSEKLFF.